This entry lists 5 T cell receptor beta chains sequenced from one sample in a study of CD8 T cells in Susac syndrome (dated by TCRdb to the late 2010s). Libraries were prepared through the immunoSEQ multiplex PCR assay. RNA was extracted using the RNeasy kit, and about 0.45 to 1 microgram was reverse transcribed with random hexamers. The raw public reads went through TCRdb reprocessing: fastp at Q25, MiXCR clone calling, in-frame beta chains kept. Rows are combined by CDR3 protein, so each entry shows the most common genes and DNA. For this sample there are approximately 100,000 distinct CDR3 sequences; 85% to 95% appear just once. About 0.11% of the sample goes to the ten largest clones. The material sequenced was CD8+ T cells from PBMCs. All receptors come from a human donor in good health.

The rearrangement links TRBV3-1 to TRBJ1-2, with a possible D match to TRBD1 (6 bases). In germline, CDR1 is LGHDT, CDR2 YNNKEL (reference sequence). This CDR3 comprises 14 residues. Deletions cut 0 bases from V and 7 bases from J, with 12 bases between. The CDR3 spells CASSQDGRGAGYTF. CDR3 DNA: TGTGCCAGCAGCCAAGACGGCAGGGGTGCTGGCTACACCTTC.

J is TRBJ2-5 and V is TRBV14; D is tentatively TRBD1 or TRBD2 (5 bases each). The V end lost 0 bases, the J end lost 3 bases, and 11 bases lay between the germline ends. CDR1 is SGHDN and CDR2 is FVKESK in the germline V gene. The CDR3 contains 15 residues. The CDR3 loop is CASSQEWGLEETQYF. The CDR3 bases are TGTGCCAGCAGCCAAGAATGGGGGTTGGAAGAGACCCAGTACTTC.

The CDR3 nucleotides are TGTGCCACCTTGGGACAGGGGCTCTATGGCTACACCTTC. It encodes CATLGQGLYGYTF. The chain is built from TRBV2 and TRBJ1-2; 10 bases are a match to TRBD1. CDR3 length equals 13 residues. The V and J ends lost 10 bases and 4 bases, in that order; junction bases with no gene match: 6. CDR1 SNHLY and CDR2 FYNNEI come from the germline V gene.

This rearrangement joins TRBV29-1 to TRBJ1-2; D uncertain. Looked up from germline, CDR1 is SQVTM and CDR2 is ANQGSEA. The length of the CDR3 is 11 residues. The V and J ends lost 1 base and 4 bases respectively, with 4 bases between them. CDR3 in DNA: TGCAGCGTTGAAGGAGGCTATGGCTACACCTTC. Its translation is CSVEGGYGYTF.

The J gene is TRBJ1-1, the V gene TRBV4-1, with D unresolved. V lost 4 bases to trimming and J lost 0 bases, with 18 bases between them. The CDR3 consists of 17 residues. Germline CDR1 MGHRA, CDR2 YSYEKL. CDR3 nucleotides: TGCGCCAGCAGCCCCACGAGGATTACCTTATTGAACACTGAAGCTTTCTTT. Its translation is CASSPTRITLLNTEAFF.